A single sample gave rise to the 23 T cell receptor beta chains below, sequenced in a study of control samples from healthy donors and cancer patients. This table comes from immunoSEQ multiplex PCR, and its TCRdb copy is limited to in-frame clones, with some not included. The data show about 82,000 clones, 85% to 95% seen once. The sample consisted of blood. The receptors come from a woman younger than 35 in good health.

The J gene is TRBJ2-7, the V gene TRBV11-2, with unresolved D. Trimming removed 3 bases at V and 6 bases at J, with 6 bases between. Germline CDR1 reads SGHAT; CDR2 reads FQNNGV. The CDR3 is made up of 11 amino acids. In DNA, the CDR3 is TGTGCCAGCAGCTTGAAGTCCGAGCAGTACTTC. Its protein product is CASSLKSEQYF.

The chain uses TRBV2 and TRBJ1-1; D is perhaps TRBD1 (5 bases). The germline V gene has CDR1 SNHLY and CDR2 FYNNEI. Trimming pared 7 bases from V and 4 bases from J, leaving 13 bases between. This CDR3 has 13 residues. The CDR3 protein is CASKVGGATEAFF. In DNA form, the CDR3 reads TGTGCCAGCAAGGTGGGTGGGGCCACTGAAGCTTTCTTT. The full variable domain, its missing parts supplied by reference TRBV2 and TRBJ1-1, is EPEVTQTPSHQVTQMGQEVILRCVPISNHLYFYWYRQILGQKVEFLVSFYNNEISEKSEIFDDQFSVERPDGSNFTLKIRSTKLEDSAMYFCASKVGGATEAFFGQGTRLTVV.

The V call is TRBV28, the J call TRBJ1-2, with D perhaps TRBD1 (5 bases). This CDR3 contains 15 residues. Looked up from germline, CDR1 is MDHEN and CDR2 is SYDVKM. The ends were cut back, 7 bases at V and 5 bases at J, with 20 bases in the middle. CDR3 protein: CASMVQGFFLYGYTF. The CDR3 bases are TGTGCCAGCATGGTCCAGGGATTTTTTCTGTATGGCTACACCTTC.

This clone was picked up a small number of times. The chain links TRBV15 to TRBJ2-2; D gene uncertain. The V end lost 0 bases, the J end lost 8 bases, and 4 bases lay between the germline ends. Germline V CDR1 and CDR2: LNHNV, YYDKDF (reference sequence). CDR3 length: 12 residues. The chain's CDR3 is CATSRDWGELFF. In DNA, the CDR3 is TGTGCCACCAGCAGAGATTGGGGGGAGCTGTTTTTT.

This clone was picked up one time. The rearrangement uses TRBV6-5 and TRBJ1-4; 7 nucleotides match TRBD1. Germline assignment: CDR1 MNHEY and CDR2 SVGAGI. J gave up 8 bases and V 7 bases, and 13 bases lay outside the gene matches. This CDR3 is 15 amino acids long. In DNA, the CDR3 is TGTGCCAGCATTAGACAGGGAAGGGGTTCCGAAAAACTGTTTTTT. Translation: CASIRQGRGSEKLFF.

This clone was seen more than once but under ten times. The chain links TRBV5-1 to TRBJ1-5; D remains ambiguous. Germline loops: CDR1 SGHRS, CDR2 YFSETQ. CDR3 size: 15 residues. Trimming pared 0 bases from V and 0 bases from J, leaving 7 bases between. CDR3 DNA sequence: TGCGCCAGCAGCTTGGGGGAGGGTAGCAATCAGCCCCAGCATTTT. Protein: CASSLGEGSNQPQHF.

The CDR3 nucleotides read TGTGCCAGCAGTCCCGATATATATGGCTACACCTTC. Its translation: CASSPDIYGYTF. The chain couples TRBV2 to TRBJ1-2; D is undetermined. CDR1 and CDR2 (germline): SNHLY, FYNNEI. The CDR3 has 12 residues. Trimming took 5 bases from V and 5 from J, leaving 9 bases between them.

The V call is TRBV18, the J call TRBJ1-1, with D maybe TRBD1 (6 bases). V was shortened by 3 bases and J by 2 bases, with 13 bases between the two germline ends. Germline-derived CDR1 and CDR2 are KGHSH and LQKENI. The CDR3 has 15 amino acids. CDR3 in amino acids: CASSPTGQRNTEAFF. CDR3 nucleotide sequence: TGTGCCAGCTCACCTACCGGACAGCGTAACACTGAAGCTTTCTTT.

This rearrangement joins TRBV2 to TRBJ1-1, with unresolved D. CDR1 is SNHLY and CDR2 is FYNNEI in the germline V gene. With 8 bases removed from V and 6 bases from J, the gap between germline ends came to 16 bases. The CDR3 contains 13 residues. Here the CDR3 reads CASRGLGRAEAFF. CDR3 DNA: TGTGCCAGCCGAGGCCTCGGTCGGGCTGAAGCTTTCTTT.

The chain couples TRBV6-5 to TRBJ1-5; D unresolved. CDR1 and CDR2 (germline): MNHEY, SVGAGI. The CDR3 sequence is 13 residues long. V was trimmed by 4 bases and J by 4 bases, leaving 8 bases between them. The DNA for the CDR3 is TGTGCCAGCAGTTTTAATCGTAATCAGCCCCAGCATTTT. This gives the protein CASSFNRNQPQHF.

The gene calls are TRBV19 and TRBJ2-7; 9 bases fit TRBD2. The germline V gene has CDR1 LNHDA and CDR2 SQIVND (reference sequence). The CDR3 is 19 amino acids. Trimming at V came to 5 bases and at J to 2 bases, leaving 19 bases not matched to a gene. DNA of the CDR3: TGTGCCAGTAGTTTATTTTCCCCCGTGGCGGGAGGGCCGCCCTACGAGCAGTACTTC. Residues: CASSLFSPVAGGPPYEQYF.

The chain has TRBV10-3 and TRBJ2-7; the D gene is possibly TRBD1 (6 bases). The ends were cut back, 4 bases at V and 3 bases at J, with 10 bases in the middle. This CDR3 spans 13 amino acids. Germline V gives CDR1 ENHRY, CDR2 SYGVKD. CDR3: CAISGQGRYEQYF. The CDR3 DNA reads TGTGCCATCAGTGGGCAGGGGCGCTACGAGCAGTACTTC.

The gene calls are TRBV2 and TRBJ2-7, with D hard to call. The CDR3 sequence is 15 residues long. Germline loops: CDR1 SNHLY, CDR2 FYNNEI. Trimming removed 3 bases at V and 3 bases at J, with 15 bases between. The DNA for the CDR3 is TGTGCCAGCAGTGACCCCAGGTCTAATTTCTACGAGCAGTACTTC. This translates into CASSDPRSNFYEQYF. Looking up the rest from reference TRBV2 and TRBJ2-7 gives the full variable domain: EPEVTQTPSHQVTQMGQEVILRCVPISNHLYFYWYRQILGQKVEFLVSFYNNEISEKSEIFDDQFSVERPDGSNFTLKIRSTKLEDSAMYFCASSDPRSNFYEQYFGPGTRLTVT.

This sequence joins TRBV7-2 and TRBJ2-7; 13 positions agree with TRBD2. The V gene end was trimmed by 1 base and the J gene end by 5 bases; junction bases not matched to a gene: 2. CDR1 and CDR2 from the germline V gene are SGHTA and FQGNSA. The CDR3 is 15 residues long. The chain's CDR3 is CASSLGTSGRNEQYF. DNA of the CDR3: TGTGCCAGCAGCTTAGGGACTAGCGGGAGAAACGAGCAGTACTTC.

The CDR3 region is CASSLATAGGSKTYEQYF. The CDR3 coding sequence is TGTGCCAGCAGCTTAGCGACAGCGGGAGGTAGTAAGACCTACGAGCAGTACTTC. The rearrangement joins TRBV7-2 to TRBJ2-7; 9 bases map to TRBD2. Trimming at V came to 0 bases and at J to 2 bases, leaving 11 bases not matched to a gene. CDR3 length: 18 amino acids. Per germline, CDR1 SGHTA and CDR2 FQGNSA.

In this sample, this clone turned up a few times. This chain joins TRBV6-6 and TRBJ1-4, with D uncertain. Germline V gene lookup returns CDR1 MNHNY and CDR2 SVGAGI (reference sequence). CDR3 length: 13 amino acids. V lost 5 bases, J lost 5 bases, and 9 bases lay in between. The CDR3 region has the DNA TGTGCCAGCAGTAGGAGGGAAAATGAAAAACTGTTTTTT. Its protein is CASSRRENEKLFF.

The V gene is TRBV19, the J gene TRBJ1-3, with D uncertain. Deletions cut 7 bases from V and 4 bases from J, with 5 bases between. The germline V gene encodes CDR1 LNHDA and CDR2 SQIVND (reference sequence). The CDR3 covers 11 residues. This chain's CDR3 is CASTLGNTIYF. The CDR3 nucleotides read TGTGCCAGTACCCTCGGAAACACCATATATTTT.

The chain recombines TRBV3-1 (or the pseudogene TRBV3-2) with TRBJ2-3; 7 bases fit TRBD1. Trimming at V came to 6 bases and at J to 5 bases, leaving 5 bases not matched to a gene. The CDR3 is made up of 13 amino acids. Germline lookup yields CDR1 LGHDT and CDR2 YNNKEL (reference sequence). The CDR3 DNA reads TGTGCCAGCAGTAGATACAGGGGAGATACGCAGTATTTT. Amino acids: CASSRYRGDTQYF.

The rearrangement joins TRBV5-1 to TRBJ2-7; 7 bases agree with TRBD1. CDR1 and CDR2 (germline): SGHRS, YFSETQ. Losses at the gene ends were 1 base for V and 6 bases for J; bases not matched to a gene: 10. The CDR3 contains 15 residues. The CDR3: CASSLYVTGPTEQYF. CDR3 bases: TGCGCCAGCAGCTTGTATGTGACAGGGCCTACCGAGCAGTACTTC.

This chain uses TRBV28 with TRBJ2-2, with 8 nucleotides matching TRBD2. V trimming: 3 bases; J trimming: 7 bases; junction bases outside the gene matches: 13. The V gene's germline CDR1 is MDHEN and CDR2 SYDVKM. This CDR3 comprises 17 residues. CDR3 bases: TGTGCCAGCAGTTTGGAGGCGGGAGGCGCTACTCTCGGGGAGCTGTTTTTT. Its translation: CASSLEAGGATLGELFF. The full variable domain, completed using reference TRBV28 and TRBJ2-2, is DVKVTQSSRYLVKRTGEKVFLECVQDMDHENMFWYRQDPGLGLRLIYFSYDVKMKEKGDIPEGYSVSREKKERFSLILESASTNQTSMYLCASSLEAGGATLGELFFGEGSRLTVL.

CDR3 DNA: TGTGCCAGCTCACCCTTGACGGTACAAAACACTGAAGCTTTCTTT. This encodes CASSPLTVQNTEAFF. J is TRBJ1-1 and V is TRBV18; D remains ambiguous. CDR1 and CDR2 (germline): KGHSH, LQKENI. Trimming took off 3 bases at V and 2 bases at J, with 13 bases between the two ends. CDR3 length: 15 residues.

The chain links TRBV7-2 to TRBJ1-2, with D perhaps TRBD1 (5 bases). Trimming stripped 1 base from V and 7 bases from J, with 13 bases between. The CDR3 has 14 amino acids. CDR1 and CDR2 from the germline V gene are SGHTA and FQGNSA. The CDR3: CASSLGQWEGGYTF. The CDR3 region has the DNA TGTGCCAGCAGCTTAGGACAGTGGGAGGGTGGCTACACCTTC.

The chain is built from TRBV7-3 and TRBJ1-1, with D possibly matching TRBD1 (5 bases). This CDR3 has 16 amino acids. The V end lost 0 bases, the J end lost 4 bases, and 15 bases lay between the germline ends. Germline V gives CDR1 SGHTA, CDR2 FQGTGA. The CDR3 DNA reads TGTGCCAGCAGCTTAACGGGGCGGGTAGGGACCACTGAAGCTTTCTTT. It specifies CASSLTGRVGTTEAFF.